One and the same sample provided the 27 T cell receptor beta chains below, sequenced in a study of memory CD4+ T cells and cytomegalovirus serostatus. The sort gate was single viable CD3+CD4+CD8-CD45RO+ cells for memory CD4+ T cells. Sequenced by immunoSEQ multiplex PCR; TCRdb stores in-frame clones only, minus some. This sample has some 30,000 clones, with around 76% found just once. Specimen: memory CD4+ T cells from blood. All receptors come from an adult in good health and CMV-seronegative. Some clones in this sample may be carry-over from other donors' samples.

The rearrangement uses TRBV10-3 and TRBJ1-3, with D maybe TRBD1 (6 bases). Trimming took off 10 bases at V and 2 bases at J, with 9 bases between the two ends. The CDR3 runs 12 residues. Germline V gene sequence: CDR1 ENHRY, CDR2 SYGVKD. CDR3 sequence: CATGETGNTIYF. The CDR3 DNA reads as TGTGCCACAGGGGAAACTGGAAACACCATATATTTT.

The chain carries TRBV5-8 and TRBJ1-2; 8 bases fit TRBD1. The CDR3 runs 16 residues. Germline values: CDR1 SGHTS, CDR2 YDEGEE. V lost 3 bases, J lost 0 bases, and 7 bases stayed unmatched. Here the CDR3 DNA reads TGTGCCAGCAGCTGGGGGGACAGGTTAGCTAACTATGGCTACACCTTC. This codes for CASSWGDRLANYGYTF.

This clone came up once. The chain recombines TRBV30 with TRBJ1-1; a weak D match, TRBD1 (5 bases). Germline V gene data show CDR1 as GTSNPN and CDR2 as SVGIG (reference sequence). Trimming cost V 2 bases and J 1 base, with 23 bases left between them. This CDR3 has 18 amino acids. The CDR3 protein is CAWSTTDRGPRWNTEAFF. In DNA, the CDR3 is TGTGCCTGGAGTACGACAGATAGAGGTCCGCGCTGGAACACTGAAGCTTTCTTT.

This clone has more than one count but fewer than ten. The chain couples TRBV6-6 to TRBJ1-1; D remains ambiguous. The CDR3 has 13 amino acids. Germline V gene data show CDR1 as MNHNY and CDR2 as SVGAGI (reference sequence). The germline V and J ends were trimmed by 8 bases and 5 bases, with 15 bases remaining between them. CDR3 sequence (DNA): TGTGCCAGCGCCCTAAAAGGCTGGACTGAAGCTTTCTTT. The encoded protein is CASALKGWTEAFF.

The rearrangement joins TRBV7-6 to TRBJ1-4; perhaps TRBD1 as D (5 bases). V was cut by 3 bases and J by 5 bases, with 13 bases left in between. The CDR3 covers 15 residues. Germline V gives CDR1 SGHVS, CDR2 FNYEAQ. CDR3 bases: TGTGCCAGCAGCTTGCTTACAGGTCAAAATGAAAAACTGTTTTTT. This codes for CASSLLTGQNEKLFF.

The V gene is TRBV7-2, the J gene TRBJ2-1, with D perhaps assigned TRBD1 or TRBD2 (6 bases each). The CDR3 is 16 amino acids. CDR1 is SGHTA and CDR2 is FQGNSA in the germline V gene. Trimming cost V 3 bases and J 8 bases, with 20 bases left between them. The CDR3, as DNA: TGTGCCAGCAGCTTGTTTGGCCTAGGGGGGCGAGATGAGCAGTTCTTC. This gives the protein CASSLFGLGGRDEQFF.

As DNA, the CDR3 is TGTGCCATCAGTGTGACTAGCGGGGGGGCCGATACGCAGTATTTT. Its translation: CAISVTSGGADTQYF. V is TRBV10-3 and J is TRBJ2-3; TRBD2 aligns across 14 bases. J was trimmed by 6 bases and V by 4 bases; bases with no gene match: 3. The CDR3 contains 15 residues. Germline CDR1 reads ENHRY; CDR2 reads SYGVKD.

This CDR3 reads CASSLVGRTTDTQYF. The CDR3 DNA reads as TGCGCCAGCAGCTTGGTTGGGCGAACCACAGATACGCAGTATTTT. The genes are TRBV5-1 and TRBJ2-3; D ambiguous. Germline assignment: CDR1 SGHRS and CDR2 YFSETQ. The V end lost 0 bases, the J end lost 2 bases, and 10 bases lay between the germline ends. The CDR3 contains 15 residues. The variable domain in full, with the rest retrieved from reference TRBV5-1 and TRBJ2-3, is KAGVTQTPRYLIKTRGQQVTLSCSPISGHRSVSWYQQTPGQGLQFLFEYFSETQRNKGNFPGRFSGRQFSNSRSEMNVSTLELGDSALYLCASSLVGRTTDTQYFGPGTRLTVL.

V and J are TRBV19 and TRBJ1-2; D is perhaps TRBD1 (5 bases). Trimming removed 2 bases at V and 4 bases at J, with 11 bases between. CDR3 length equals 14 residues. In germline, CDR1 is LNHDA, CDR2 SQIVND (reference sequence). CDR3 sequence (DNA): TGTGCCAGTAGTATAAATACAGGCTCCTATGGCTACACCTTC. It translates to CASSINTGSYGYTF. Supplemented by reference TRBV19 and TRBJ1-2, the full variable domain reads DGGITQSPKYLFRKEGQNVTLSCEQNLNHDAMYWYRQDPGQGLRLIYYSQIVNDFQKGDIAEGYSVSREKKESFPLTVTSAQKNPTAFYLCASSINTGSYGYTFGSGTRLTVV.

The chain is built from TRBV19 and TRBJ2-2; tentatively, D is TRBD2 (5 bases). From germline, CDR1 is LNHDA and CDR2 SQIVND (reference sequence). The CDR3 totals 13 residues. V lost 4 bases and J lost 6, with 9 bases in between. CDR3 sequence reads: CASSTLGAGELFF. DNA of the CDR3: TGTGCCAGTAGTACCCTCGGGGCCGGGGAGCTGTTTTTT. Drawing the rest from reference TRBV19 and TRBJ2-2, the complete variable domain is DGGITQSPKYLFRKEGQNVTLSCEQNLNHDAMYWYRQDPGQGLRLIYYSQIVNDFQKGDIAEGYSVSREKKESFPLTVTSAQKNPTAFYLCASSTLGAGELFFGEGSRLTVL.

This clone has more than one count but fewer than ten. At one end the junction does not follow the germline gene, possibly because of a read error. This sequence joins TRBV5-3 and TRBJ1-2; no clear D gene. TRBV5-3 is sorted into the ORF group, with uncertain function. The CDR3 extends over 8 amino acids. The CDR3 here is CARCGRYF. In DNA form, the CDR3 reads TGTGCCAGATGCGGCCGTTACTTC.

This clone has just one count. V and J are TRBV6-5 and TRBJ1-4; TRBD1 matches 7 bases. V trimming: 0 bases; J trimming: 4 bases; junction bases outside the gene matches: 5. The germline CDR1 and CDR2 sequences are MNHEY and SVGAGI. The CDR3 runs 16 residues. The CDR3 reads CASSYSRDSFNEKLFF. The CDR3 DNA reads TGTGCCAGCAGTTACTCGAGGGACAGCTTTAATGAAAAACTGTTTTTT.

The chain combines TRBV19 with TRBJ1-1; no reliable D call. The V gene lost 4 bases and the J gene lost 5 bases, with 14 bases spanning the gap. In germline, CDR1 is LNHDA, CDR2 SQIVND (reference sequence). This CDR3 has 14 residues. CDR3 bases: TGTGCCAGTAGTAACCCTGGGATCCTGACTGAAGCTTTCTTT. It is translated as CASSNPGILTEAFF.

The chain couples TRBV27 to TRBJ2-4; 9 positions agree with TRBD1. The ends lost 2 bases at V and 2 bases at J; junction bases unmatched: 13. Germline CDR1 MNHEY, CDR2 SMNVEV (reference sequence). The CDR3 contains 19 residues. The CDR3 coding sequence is TGTGCCAGCAGTTTAAGGAGTTATTCGGACAGGGGTCCCAAAAACATTCAGTACTTC. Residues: CASSLRSYSDRGPKNIQYF.

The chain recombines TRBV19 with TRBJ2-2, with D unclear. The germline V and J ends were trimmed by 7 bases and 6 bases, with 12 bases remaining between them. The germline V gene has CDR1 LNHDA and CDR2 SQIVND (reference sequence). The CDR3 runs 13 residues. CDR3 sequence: CASTPDWSGELFF. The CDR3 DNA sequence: TGTGCCAGTACCCCGGATTGGTCCGGGGAGCTGTTTTTT.

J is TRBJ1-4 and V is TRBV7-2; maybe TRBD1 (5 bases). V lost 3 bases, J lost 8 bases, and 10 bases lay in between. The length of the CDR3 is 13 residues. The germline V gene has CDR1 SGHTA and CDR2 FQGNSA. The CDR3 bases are TGTGCCAGCAGCTTTGCGGGGGAGGAAAAACTGTTTTTT. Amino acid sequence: CASSFAGEEKLFF. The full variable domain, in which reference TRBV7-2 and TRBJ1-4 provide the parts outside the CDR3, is GAGVSQSPSNKVTEKGKDVELRCDPISGHTALYWYRQSLGQGLEFLIYFQGNSAPDKSGLPSDRFSAERTGGSVSTLTIQRTQQEDSAVYLCASSFAGEEKLFFGSGTQLSVL.

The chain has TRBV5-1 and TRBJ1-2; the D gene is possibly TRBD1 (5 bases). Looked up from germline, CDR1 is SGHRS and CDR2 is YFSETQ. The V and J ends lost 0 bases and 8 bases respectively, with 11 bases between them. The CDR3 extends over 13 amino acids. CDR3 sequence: CASSLAGDEGYTF. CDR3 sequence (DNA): TGCGCCAGCAGCTTGGCGGGGGATGAAGGCTACACCTTC.

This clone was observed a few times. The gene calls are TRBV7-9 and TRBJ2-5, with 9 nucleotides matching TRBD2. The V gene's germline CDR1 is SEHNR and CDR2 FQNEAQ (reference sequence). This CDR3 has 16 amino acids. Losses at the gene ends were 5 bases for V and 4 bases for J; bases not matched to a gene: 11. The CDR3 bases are TGTGCCAGCAGCAACGCCCCTAGCGGGGATATAGAGACCCAGTACTTC. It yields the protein CASSNAPSGDIETQYF. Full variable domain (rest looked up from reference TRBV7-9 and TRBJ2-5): DTGVSQNPRHKITKRGQNVTFRCDPISEHNRLYWYRQTLGQGPEFLTYFQNEAQLEKSRLLSDRFSAERPKGSFSTLEIQRTEQGDSAMYLCASSNAPSGDIETQYFGPGTRLLVL.

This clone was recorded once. CDR3 in amino acids: CASRPTGNGQPQHF. The CDR3, as DNA: TGTGCCAGCAGGCCGACAGGGAACGGGCAGCCCCAGCATTTT. This chain uses TRBV27 with TRBJ1-5, with 7 bases that match TRBD1. V shed 6 bases and J 7 bases; nucleotides not matched to a gene: 9. This CDR3 region has 14 residues. CDR1 MNHEY and CDR2 SMNVEV come from the germline V gene (reference sequence).

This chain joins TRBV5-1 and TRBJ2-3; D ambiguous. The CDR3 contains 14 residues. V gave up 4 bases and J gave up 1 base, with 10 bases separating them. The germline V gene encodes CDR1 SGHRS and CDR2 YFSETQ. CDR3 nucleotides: TGCGCCAGCAGCCTGGACGGCCGCACAGATACGCAGTATTTT. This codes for CASSLDGRTDTQYF.

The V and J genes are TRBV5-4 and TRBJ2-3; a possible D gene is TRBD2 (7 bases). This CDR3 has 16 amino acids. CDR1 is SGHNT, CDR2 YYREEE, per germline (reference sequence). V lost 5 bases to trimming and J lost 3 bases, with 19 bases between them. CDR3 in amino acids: CASSLARGGETDTQYF. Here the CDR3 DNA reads TGTGCCAGCAGTCTGGCACGAGGGGGGGAAACAGATACGCAGTATTTT.

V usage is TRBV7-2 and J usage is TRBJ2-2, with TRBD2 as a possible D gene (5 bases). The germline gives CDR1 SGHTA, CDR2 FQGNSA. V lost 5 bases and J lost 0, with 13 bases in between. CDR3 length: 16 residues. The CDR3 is CASSLHSGANTGELFF. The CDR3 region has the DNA TGTGCCAGCAGCCTCCATTCCGGGGCGAACACCGGGGAGCTGTTTTTT.

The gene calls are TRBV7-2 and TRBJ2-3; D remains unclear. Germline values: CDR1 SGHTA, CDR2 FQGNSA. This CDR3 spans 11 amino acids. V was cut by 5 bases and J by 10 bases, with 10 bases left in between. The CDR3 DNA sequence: TGTGCCAGCAGCACTGACAAGGCGCAGTATTTT. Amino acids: CASSTDKAQYF.

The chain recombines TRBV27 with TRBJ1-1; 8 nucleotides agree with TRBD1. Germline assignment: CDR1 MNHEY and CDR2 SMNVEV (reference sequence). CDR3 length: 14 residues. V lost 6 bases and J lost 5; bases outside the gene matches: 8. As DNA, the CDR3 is TGTGCCAGCAGAAATCAGGGGGCTGTGACTGAAGCTTTCTTT. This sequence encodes CASRNQGAVTEAFF.

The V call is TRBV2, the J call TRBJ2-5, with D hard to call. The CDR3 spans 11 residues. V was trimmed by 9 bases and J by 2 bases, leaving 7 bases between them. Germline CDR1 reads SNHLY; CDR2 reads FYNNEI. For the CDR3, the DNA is TGTGCCAGTACCTTTCAAGAGACCCAGTACTTC. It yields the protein CASTFQETQYF.

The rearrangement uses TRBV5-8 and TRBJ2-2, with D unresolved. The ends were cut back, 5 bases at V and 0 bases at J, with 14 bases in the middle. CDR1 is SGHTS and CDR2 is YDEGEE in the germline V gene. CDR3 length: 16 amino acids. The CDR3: CASRLPGRANTGELFF. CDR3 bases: TGTGCCAGCAGGCTACCAGGTCGTGCGAACACCGGGGAGCTGTTTTTT.

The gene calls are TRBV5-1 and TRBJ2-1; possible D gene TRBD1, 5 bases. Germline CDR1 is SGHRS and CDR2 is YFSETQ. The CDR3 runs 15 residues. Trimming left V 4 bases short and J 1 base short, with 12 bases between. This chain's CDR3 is CASSKDITSYNEQFF. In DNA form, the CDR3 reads TGCGCCAGCAGCAAGGACATTACATCCTACAATGAGCAGTTCTTC.